This T cell receptor (beta chain) was identified in a study of blood T cell repertoires in COVID-19. Study summary: In each case, the material was cDNA or gDNA derived from T cells, B-cell-depleted T cells, or PBMCs.

The CDR3 runs to 15 residues. Looked up from germline, CDR1 is SGHNT and CDR2 is YYREEE (reference sequence). Trimming at V came to 0 bases and at J to 10 bases, leaving 4 bases not matched to a gene. Study processing details: The authors estimated nucleated cell counts from reference gene primer amplification. Generated by immunoSEQ multiplex PCR, the TCRdb table keeps only in-frame clones and is missing some. Clone size and V and J calls were adopted from that table, with D and trimming inferred from the DNA. This table holds about 97,000 clones, about 78% found once. V gene TRBV5-4 combines with J gene TRBJ2-1, with 13 bases lining up with TRBD2. The clonotype originates from a man between 60 and 75 years old with active or convalescent COVID-19. The sample taken for sequencing was peripheral blood. CDR3 DNA sequence: TGTGCCAGCAGCTTGGGGACTAGCGGGAGTACGGAGCAGTTCTTC. Translation gives CASSLGTSGSTEQFF.